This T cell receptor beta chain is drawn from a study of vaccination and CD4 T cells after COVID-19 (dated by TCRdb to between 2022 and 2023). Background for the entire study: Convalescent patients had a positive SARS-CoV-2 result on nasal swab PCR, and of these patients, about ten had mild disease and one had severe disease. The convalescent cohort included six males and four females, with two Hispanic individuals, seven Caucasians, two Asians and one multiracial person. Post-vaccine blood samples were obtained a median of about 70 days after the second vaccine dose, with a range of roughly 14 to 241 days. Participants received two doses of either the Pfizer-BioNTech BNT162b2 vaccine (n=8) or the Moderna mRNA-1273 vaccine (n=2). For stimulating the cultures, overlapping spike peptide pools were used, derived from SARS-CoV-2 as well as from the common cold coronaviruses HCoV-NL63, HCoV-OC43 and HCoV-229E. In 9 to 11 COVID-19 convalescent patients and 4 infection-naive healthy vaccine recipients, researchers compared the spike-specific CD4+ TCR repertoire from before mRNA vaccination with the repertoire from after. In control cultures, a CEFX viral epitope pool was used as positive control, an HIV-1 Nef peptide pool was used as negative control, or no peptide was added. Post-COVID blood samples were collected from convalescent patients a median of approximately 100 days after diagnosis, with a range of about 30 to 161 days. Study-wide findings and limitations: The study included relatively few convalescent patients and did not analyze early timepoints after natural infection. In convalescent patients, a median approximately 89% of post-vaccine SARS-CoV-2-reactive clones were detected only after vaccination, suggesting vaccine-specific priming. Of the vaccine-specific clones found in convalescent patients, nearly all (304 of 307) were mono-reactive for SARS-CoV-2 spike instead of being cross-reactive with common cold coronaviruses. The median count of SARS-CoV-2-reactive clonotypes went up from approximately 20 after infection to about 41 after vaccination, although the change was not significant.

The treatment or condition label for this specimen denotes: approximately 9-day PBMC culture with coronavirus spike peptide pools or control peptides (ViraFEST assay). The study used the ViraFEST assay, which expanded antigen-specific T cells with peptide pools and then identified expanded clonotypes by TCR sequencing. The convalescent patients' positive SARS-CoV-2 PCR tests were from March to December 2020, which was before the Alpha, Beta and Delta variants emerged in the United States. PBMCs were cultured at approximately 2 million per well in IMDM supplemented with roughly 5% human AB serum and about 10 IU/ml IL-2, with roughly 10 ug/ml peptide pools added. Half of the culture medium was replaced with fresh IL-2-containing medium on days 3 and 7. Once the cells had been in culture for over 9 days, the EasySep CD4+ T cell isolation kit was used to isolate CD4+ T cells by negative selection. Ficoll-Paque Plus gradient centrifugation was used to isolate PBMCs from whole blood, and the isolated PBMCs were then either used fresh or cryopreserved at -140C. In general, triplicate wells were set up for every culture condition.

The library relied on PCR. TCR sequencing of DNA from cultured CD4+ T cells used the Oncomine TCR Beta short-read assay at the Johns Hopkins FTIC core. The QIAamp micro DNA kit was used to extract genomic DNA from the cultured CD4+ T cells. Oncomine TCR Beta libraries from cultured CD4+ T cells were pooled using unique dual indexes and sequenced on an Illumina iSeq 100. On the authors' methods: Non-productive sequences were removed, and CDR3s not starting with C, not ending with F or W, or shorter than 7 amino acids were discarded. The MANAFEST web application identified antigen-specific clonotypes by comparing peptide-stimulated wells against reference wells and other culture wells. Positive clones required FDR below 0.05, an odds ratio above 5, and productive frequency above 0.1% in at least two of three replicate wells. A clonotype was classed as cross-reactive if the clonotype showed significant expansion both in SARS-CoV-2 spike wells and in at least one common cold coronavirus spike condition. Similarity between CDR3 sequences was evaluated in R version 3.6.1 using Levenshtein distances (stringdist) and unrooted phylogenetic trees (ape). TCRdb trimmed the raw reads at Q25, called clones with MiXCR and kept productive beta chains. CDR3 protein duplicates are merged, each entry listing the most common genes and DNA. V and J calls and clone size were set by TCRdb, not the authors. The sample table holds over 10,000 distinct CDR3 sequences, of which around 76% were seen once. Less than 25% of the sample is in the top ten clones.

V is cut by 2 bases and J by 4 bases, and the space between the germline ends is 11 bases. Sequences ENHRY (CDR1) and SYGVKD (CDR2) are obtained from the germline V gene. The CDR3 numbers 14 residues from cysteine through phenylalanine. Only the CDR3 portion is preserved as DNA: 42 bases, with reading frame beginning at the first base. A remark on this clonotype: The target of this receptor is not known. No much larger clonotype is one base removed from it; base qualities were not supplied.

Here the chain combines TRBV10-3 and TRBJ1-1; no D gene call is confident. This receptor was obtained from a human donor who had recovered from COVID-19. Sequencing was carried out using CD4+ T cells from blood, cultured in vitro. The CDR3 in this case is CAISEERVSTEAFF. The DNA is TGTGCCATCAGTGAGGAACGAGTGAGCACTGAAGCTTTCTTT.